These T cell receptor beta chains were read from a single sample in a study of brain T cells in children with intractable seizures. Assay used: immunoSEQ multiplex PCR; TCRdb lists only in-frame clones, some missing. The sample lists 300,000 to 400,000 clones, roughly 92% occurring once. Here the sequenced sample was peripheral blood, taken about 5 months after surgery. These receptor sequences come from a boy in the first two years of life with tuberous sclerosis and intractable seizures. Both conserved end residues are part of each CDR3. The D gene is left open where the match is weak. Where a row states a size, it is once, few, many or the class of an expanded clone; other rows omit it.

CDR3nt: TGTGCCAGCAGCGAGACAGGACCGAACTCTGGGGCCAACGTCCTGACTTTC
CDR3aa: CASSETGPNSGANVLTF
len: 17
abundance: NA
j_gene: TRBJ2-6
d_gene: NA
v_gene: TRBV9

CDR3nt: TGTGCCAGCAGTATACGGAACGAGCAGTACTTC
CDR3aa: CASSIRNEQYF
len: 11
abundance: NA
j_gene: TRBJ2-7
d_gene: NA
v_gene: TRBV6-6

CDR3nt: TGTGCCATCAGGTCGACAGGGACTAATGAAAAACTGTTTTTT
CDR3aa: CAIRSTGTNEKLFF
len: 14
abundance: once
j_gene: TRBJ1-4
d_gene: TRBD1
v_gene: TRBV10-3

CDR3nt: TGTGCCAGCAGTTACTCGAGTATAGATACGCAGTATTTT
CDR3aa: CASSYSSIDTQYF
len: 13
abundance: NA
j_gene: TRBJ2-3
d_gene: NA
v_gene: TRBV6-5

CDR3nt: TGTGCCACCAGTGATTCCGGGACAAGTAACTATGGCTACACCTTC
CDR3aa: CATSDSGTSNYGYTF
len: 15
abundance: NA
j_gene: TRBJ1-2
d_gene: NA
v_gene: TRBV24-1

CDR3nt: TGTGCCACAGGCAGTGCGAGGGTTAGGGAAAAACTGTTTTTT
CDR3aa: CATGSARVREKLFF
len: 14
abundance: NA
j_gene: TRBJ1-4
d_gene: NA
v_gene: TRBV2

CDR3nt: TGTGCCAGCAGTCGACTAGCGGCCTATAGCACAGATACGCAGTATTTT
CDR3aa: CASSRLAAYSTDTQYF
len: 16
abundance: NA
j_gene: TRBJ2-3
d_gene: TRBD2
v_gene: TRBV27

CDR3nt: TGCGCCAGCAGCCACCAGACAGGCTCTGGAAACACCATATATTTT
CDR3aa: CASSHQTGSGNTIYF
len: 15
abundance: NA
j_gene: TRBJ1-3
d_gene: NA
v_gene: TRBV4-1

CDR3nt: TGTGCCAGCAACTTGAGGGACGCCCTTTACAATGAGCAGTTCTTC
CDR3aa: CASNLRDALYNEQFF
len: 15
abundance: NA
j_gene: TRBJ2-1
d_gene: NA
v_gene: TRBV28

CDR3nt: TGTGCCAGCAGCTTAACTGTCGCGGGGGGCCGCACAGATACGCAGTATTTT
CDR3aa: CASSLTVAGGRTDTQYF
len: 17
abundance: NA
j_gene: TRBJ2-3
d_gene: TRBD2
v_gene: TRBV7-2

CDR3nt: TGTGCCAGTAGTGCCGGGACAGGGGTCGAGCAGTACTTC
CDR3aa: CASSAGTGVEQYF
len: 13
abundance: NA
j_gene: TRBJ2-7
d_gene: TRBD1
v_gene: TRBV19

CDR3nt: TGTGCCAGCAGCCCGCCGGACTTGTACACCGGGGAGCTGTTTTTT
CDR3aa: CASSPPDLYTGELFF
len: 15
abundance: NA
j_gene: TRBJ2-2
d_gene: NA
v_gene: TRBV7-9

CDR3nt: TGTGCCATCCGGGACAGGAGGTTCTCAGATACGCAGTATTTT
CDR3aa: CAIRDRRFSDTQYF
len: 14
abundance: NA
j_gene: TRBJ2-3
d_gene: TRBD1
v_gene: TRBV6-1

CDR3nt: TGTGCCAGCAGAAGTGGGGACAGAATAAATTCACCCCTCCACTTT
CDR3aa: CASRSGDRINSPLHF
len: 15
abundance: NA
j_gene: TRBJ1-6
d_gene: TRBD1
v_gene: TRBV2

CDR3nt: TGCGCCAGCAGCCAAGAGGGCAGGTCCTACGAGCAGTACTTC
CDR3aa: CASSQEGRSYEQYF
len: 14
abundance: NA
j_gene: TRBJ2-7
d_gene: NA
v_gene: TRBV4-1

CDR3nt: TGTGCCAGCTATGGATCTGGAGCAACTAATGAAAAACTGTTTTTT
CDR3aa: CASYGSGATNEKLFF
len: 15
abundance: once
j_gene: TRBJ1-4
d_gene: NA
v_gene: TRBV2

CDR3nt: TGTGCCAGCAGCCAACGACTAGCGGACCACAATGAGCAGTTCTTC
CDR3aa: CASSQRLADHNEQFF
len: 15
abundance: once
j_gene: TRBJ2-1
d_gene: TRBD2
v_gene: TRBV11-1

CDR3nt: TGTGCCAGCAGCTTGGGGACAGGGTATGGCTACACCTTC
CDR3aa: CASSLGTGYGYTF
len: 13
abundance: NA
j_gene: TRBJ1-2
d_gene: TRBD1
v_gene: TRBV11-3

CDR3nt: TGCAGCGTTGTCGACAGAATCTCCTACGAGCAGTACTTC
CDR3aa: CSVVDRISYEQYF
len: 13
abundance: NA
j_gene: TRBJ2-7
d_gene: NA
v_gene: TRBV29-1

CDR3nt: TGTGCCTGGGAGACAGGCCTGAACACTGAAGCTTTCTTT
CDR3aa: CAWETGLNTEAFF
len: 13
abundance: NA
j_gene: TRBJ1-1
d_gene: NA
v_gene: TRBV30

CDR3nt: TGTGCCAGCACCCTGGGGGACAGCAGCTCCTACGAGCAGTACTTC
CDR3aa: CASTLGDSSSYEQYF
len: 15
abundance: NA
j_gene: TRBJ2-7
d_gene: TRBD1
v_gene: TRBV5-5

CDR3nt: TGTGCCAGCTCGGGGGTTTGGACTGAAGCTTTCTTT
CDR3aa: CASSGVWTEAFF
len: 12
abundance: NA
j_gene: TRBJ1-1
d_gene: NA
v_gene: TRBV19

CDR3nt: TGTGCCAGCAGTTCACAGGGGCCTGGGGCCAACGTCCTGACTTTC
CDR3aa: CASSSQGPGANVLTF
len: 15
abundance: NA
j_gene: TRBJ2-6
d_gene: TRBD1
v_gene: TRBV7-6

CDR3nt: TGTGCCAGCAGTGAAGGACTAAGCGGTCCCCTCTACGAGCAGTACTTC
CDR3aa: CASSEGLSGPLYEQYF
len: 16
abundance: NA
j_gene: TRBJ2-7
d_gene: NA
v_gene: TRBV2

CDR3nt: TGTGCCAGCAGCCATAACACAGGGGCACCTAACTATGGCTACACCTTC
CDR3aa: CASSHNTGAPNYGYTF
len: 16
abundance: NA
j_gene: TRBJ1-2
d_gene: TRBD1
v_gene: TRBV3-1/TRBV3-2

CDR3nt: TGTGCCAGCAGTGAAGCGGGGACAGGGATTAGTGAAGCTTTCTTT
CDR3aa: CASSEAGTGISEAFF
len: 15
abundance: NA
j_gene: TRBJ1-1
d_gene: TRBD1
v_gene: TRBV6-1

CDR3nt: TGTGCCAGCTCATCCTGGACAGGGGGAAATGAGCAGTTCTTC
CDR3aa: CASSSWTGGNEQFF
len: 14
abundance: NA
j_gene: TRBJ2-1
d_gene: TRBD1
v_gene: TRBV18

CDR3nt: TGTGCCAGCAGCTTAGGGGGGACAGCAAGCCTAGTTTTCTACGAGCAGTACTTC
CDR3aa: CASSLGGTASLVFYEQYF
len: 18
abundance: NA
j_gene: TRBJ2-7
d_gene: TRBD1
v_gene: TRBV11-2

CDR3nt: TGTGCCAGCAGTACCCCGCAGTTCAACTATGGCTACACCTTC
CDR3aa: CASSTPQFNYGYTF
len: 14
abundance: NA
j_gene: TRBJ1-2
d_gene: NA
v_gene: TRBV25-1

CDR3nt: TGTGCCAGCAGCTCACAGGGGGCCCCTTTGACGGATACGCAGTATTTT
CDR3aa: CASSSQGAPLTDTQYF
len: 16
abundance: NA
j_gene: TRBJ2-3
d_gene: TRBD1
v_gene: TRBV7-3

CDR3nt: TGCGCCAGCAGCTCAGGACTAGCGGGAGTGGGCACAGATACGCAGTATTTT
CDR3aa: CASSSGLAGVGTDTQYF
len: 17
abundance: NA
j_gene: TRBJ2-3
d_gene: TRBD2
v_gene: TRBV5-1

CDR3nt: TGTGCCAGCAGTCTTGAAGATCCACGATACAATGAGCAGTTCTTC
CDR3aa: CASSLEDPRYNEQFF
len: 15
abundance: NA
j_gene: TRBJ2-1
d_gene: NA
v_gene: TRBV6-5

CDR3nt: TGTGCCAGCAGCCAACCGGGACAGGGATACGAGCAGTACTTC
CDR3aa: CASSQPGQGYEQYF
len: 14
abundance: NA
j_gene: TRBJ2-7
d_gene: TRBD1
v_gene: TRBV7-9

CDR3nt: TGTGCTAGTGGTTTGGTCCTGGGGGGTTACAATGAGCAGTTCTTC
CDR3aa: CASGLVLGGYNEQFF
len: 15
abundance: NA
j_gene: TRBJ2-1
d_gene: NA
v_gene: TRBV12-5

CDR3nt: TGTGCCAGCAGCGTCGACCGTTCGGGTTACGAGCAGTACTTC
CDR3aa: CASSVDRSGYEQYF
len: 14
abundance: NA
j_gene: TRBJ2-7
d_gene: NA
v_gene: TRBV9

CDR3nt: TGTGCCAGTAGTAGACAGTCGCAAGAGACCCAGTACTTC
CDR3aa: CASSRQSQETQYF
len: 13
abundance: NA
j_gene: TRBJ2-5
d_gene: NA
v_gene: TRBV19

CDR3nt: TGTGCCACGCAGTTCGGGGGGGACTATGGCTACACCTTC
CDR3aa: CATQFGGDYGYTF
len: 13
abundance: NA
j_gene: TRBJ1-2
d_gene: NA
v_gene: TRBV19

CDR3nt: TGTGCCAGCAGTTACTCGGTCCTGGCAGAAGCTTTCTTT
CDR3aa: CASSYSVLAEAFF
len: 13
abundance: NA
j_gene: TRBJ1-1
d_gene: NA
v_gene: TRBV6-5

CDR3nt: TGTGCCAGCAGTCCTAACTTAGGTCGGTCTAGACGAAACACTGAAGCTTTCTTT
CDR3aa: CASSPNLGRSRRNTEAFF
len: 18
abundance: NA
j_gene: TRBJ1-1
d_gene: NA
v_gene: TRBV7-2

CDR3nt: TGTGCCAGCAGCCCCCAATTTGCTATCTCCTACAATGAGCAGCTCTTC
CDR3aa: CASSPQFAISYNEQLF
len: 16
abundance: NA
j_gene: TRBJ2-1
d_gene: NA
v_gene: TRBV13

CDR3nt: TGTGCCAGCGGACTAGCGAGAGACGTTTCCTACGAGCAGTACTTC
CDR3aa: CASGLARDVSYEQYF
len: 15
abundance: NA
j_gene: TRBJ2-7
d_gene: TRBD2
v_gene: TRBV13

CDR3nt: TGTGCCACCAGCAGGCGCAGGGGGCAGAACACTGAAGCTTTCTTT
CDR3aa: CATSRRRGQNTEAFF
len: 15
abundance: NA
j_gene: TRBJ1-1
d_gene: TRBD1
v_gene: TRBV15